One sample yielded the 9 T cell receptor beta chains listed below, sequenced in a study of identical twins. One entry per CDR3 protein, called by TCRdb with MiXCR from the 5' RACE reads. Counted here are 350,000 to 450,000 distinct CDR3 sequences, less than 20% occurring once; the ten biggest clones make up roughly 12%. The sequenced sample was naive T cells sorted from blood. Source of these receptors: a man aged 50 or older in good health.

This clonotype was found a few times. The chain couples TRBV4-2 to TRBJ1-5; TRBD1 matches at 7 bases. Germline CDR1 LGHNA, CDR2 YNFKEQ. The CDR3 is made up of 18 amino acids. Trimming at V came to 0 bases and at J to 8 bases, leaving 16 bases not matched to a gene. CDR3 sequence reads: CASSQDPGTAFYAEPQHF. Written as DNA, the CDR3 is TGTGCCAGCAGCCAAGATCCCGGGACAGCCTTTTATGCGGAGCCCCAGCATTTT.

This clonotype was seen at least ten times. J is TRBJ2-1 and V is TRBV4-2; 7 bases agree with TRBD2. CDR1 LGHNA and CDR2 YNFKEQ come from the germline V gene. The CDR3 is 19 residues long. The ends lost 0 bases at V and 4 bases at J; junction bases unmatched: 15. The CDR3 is CASSQEVASGWPRYNEQFF. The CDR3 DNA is TGTGCCAGCAGCCAAGAGGTCGCTAGCGGTTGGCCCCGATACAATGAGCAGTTCTTC.

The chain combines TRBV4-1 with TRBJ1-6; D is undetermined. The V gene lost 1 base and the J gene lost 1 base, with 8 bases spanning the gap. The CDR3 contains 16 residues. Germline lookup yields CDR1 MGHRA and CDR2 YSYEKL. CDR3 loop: CASSQVGPSYNSPLHF. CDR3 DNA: TGCGCCAGCAGCCAAGTAGGGCCTTCCTATAATTCACCCCTCCACTTT.

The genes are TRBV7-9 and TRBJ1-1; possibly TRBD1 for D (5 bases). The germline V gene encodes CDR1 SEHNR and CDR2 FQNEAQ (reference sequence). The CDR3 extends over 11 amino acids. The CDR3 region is CVSGQNTEAFF. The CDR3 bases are TGTGTTAGCGGACAGAACACTGAAGCTTTCTTT.

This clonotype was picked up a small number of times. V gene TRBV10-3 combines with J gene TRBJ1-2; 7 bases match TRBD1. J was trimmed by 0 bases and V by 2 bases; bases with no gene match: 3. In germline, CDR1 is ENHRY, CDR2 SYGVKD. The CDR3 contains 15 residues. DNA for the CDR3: TGTGCCATCAGTGAGAGGGACAGACCTAACTATGGCTACACCTTC. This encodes CAISERDRPNYGYTF.

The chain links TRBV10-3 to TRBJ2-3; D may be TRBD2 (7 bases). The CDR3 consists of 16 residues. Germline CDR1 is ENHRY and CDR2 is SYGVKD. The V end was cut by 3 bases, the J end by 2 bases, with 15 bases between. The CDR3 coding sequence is TGTGCCATCAGTGAAAGGGGGGGGACCAACACAGATACGCAGTATTTT. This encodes CAISERGGTNTDTQYF.

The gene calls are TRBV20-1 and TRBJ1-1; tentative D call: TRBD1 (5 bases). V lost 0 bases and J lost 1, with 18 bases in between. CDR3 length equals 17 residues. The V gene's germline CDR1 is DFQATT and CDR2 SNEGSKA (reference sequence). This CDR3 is CSARDFRVGDGNTEAFF. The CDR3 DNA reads TGCAGTGCTAGAGATTTTAGGGTCGGGGACGGGAACACTGAAGCTTTCTTT.

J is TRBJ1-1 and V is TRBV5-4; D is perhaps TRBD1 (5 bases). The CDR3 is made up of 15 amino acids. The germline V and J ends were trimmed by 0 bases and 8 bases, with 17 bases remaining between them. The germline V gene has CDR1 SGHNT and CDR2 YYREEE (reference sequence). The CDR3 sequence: CASSLVGARIGEAFF. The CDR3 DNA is TGTGCCAGCAGCTTGGTAGGGGCCCGCATTGGGGAAGCTTTCTTT.

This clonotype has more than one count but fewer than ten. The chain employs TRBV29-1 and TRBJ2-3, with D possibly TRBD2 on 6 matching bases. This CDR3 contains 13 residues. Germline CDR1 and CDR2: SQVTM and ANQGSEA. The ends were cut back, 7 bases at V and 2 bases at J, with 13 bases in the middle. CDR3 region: CSAARGATDTQYF. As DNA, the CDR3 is TGCAGCGCTGCGCGGGGAGCCACAGATACGCAGTATTTT.